The source of this T cell receptor beta chain is a study of blood T cell repertoires in COVID-19. The CDR3 contains 14 residues. From germline, CDR1 is SGDLS and CDR2 YYNGEE. V dropped 4 bases and J dropped 3 bases, with 14 bases sitting between them. TCRdb's table, derived via immunoSEQ multiplex PCR, lists solely in-frame clones and lacks some. The sample holds about 250,000 clones, roughly 87% seen once. This chain links TRBV9 with TRBJ2-7; tentative D call: TRBD2 (6 bases). The sample consisted of peripheral blood. This sequence originates from a man younger than 30 with active or convalescent COVID-19. CDR3 coding DNA: TGTGCCAGCAGCCGTAGCGGCGTAATCTACGAGCAGTACTTC. Amino acids: CASSRSGVIYEQYF.